This T cell receptor beta chain stems from a study of blood T cell repertoires in COVID-19. At the level of the study: The analysed material was cDNA or gDNA that came from T cells, B-cell-depleted T cells, or PBMCs.

This CDR3 is 19 amino acids long. Unmatched junction bases numbered 13, after V lost 0 bases and J lost 0 bases. Germline V gene data show CDR1 as SGHVS and CDR2 as FNYEAQ. TCRdb's copy holds only in-frame clones and misses some; the assay was immunoSEQ multiplex PCR. This sample carries 250,000 to 350,000 clones, more than 75% of them seen once, and the ten largest clones take 2% to 3%. In terms of age and location, participants ranged from roughly 18 to 90 years and lived in approximately 26 US areas. This clone was seen a few times. The receptor was isolated from a man in his sixties who had recovered from COVID-19. The rearrangement uses TRBV7-6 and TRBJ1-2, with 7 positions matching TRBD1. Sample: PBMCs or T cells enriched from blood (not recorded which). This CDR3 is CASSLAWAGQGDTNYGYTF. The CDR3 coding sequence is TGTGCCAGCAGCTTAGCGTGGGCTGGGCAGGGGGATACTAACTATGGCTACACCTTC.